This TCR beta chain was sequenced for a study of blood T cell repertoires in COVID-19. This CDR3 is 13 amino acids long. The V gene lost 8 bases and the J gene lost 1 base, with 11 bases spanning the gap. Germline V gives CDR1 SGHTA, CDR2 FQGNSA. Sequencing used immunoSEQ multiplex PCR; TCRdb keeps in-frame clones, though not all of them. Of 100,000 to 150,000 clones in the sample, about four fifths were seen once. The gene calls are TRBV7-2 and TRBJ1-1; D gene ambiguous. Sequenced sample: peripheral blood. The TCR was taken from a man aged 40-55 years with active or convalescent COVID-19. CDR3 protein: CASLRVRNTEAFF. CDR3 in DNA: TGTGCCAGCTTGCGGGTTCGGAACACTGAAGCTTTCTTT.